This record covers a single TCR beta chain. No antigen is known for it. The data stem from a study of radiotherapy plus CTLA-4 blockade in lung cancer. Study context: Among enrolled patients, over 15% responded and less than 40% achieved disease control.

The ends lost 6 bases at V and 5 bases at J; junction bases unmatched: 7. CDR1 and CDR2 (germline): SEHNR, FQNEAQ (reference sequence). CDR3 length: 15 residues. Data came from immunoSEQ multiplex PCR; TCRdb stores just in-frame clones and leaves some out. The sample consists of about 88,000 clones, about two thirds of them appearing once. Study-wide results and caveats: Radiotherapy plus ipilimumab was followed by expansion in blood of tumor-derived TCR clones. Interferon-beta, together with early blood T cell clone dynamics, reportedly best predicted response.

This TCR was recovered from a human donor with non-small cell lung cancer that progressed on radiotherapy plus ipilimumab. The specimen comprised peripheral blood, sampled from a patient treated with radiotherapy plus ipilimumab. V gene TRBV7-9 combines with J gene TRBJ2-7, with 13 bases lining up with TRBD2. As DNA, the CDR3 is TGTGCCAGCAGTAGGGGACTAGCGGGGCTTGACGAGCAGTACTTC. It codes for CASSRGLAGLDEQYF.